A selection of T cell receptor beta chains follows, all from one sample in a study of cytomegalovirus exposure and HLA in healthy donors. Repertoires were generated with immunoSEQ multiplex PCR, while TCRdb's copy carries only in-frame clones and drops some. The table lists 90,000 or so clones, roughly 63% of them singletons. The sequenced material came from PBMCs. The receptors derive from a man between 50 and 59 years old in good health and CMV-seronegative. The CDR3 runs from the conserved cysteine through the conserved F or W. The D gene is left open where the match is weak. Clone size is shown for a subset of rows, as once, few, many or a class of expanded clone.

j_call: TRBJ1-3; d_call: -; clone_size: few; v_call: TRBV27; cdr3_aa: CASSLGPGSGNTIYF; cdr3_nt: TGTGCCAGCAGTTTGGGTCCGGGCTCTGGAAACACCATATATTTT
j_call: TRBJ2-4; d_call: TRBD2; clone_size: many; v_call: TRBV7-8; cdr3_aa: CASSLGRLAGIAKNIQYF; cdr3_nt: TGTGCCAGCAGCTTAGGGAGACTAGCGGGGATAGCCAAAAACATTCAGTACTTC
j_call: TRBJ2-3; d_call: TRBD2; clone_size: -; v_call: TRBV7-9; cdr3_aa: CASSPWTSGSTDTQYF; cdr3_nt: TGTGCCAGCAGCCCATGGACTAGCGGGAGTACAGATACGCAGTATTTT
j_call: TRBJ2-1; d_call: -; clone_size: -; v_call: TRBV6-1; cdr3_aa: CASRMAYSYNEQFF; cdr3_nt: TGTGCCAGCAGAATGGCTTACTCCTACAATGAGCAGTTCTTC
j_call: TRBJ2-3; d_call: TRBD2; clone_size: -; v_call: TRBV7-9; cdr3_aa: CASSTMSGGLTDTQYF; cdr3_nt: TGTGCCAGCAGCACAATGAGCGGGGGGCTCACAGATACGCAGTATTTT
j_call: TRBJ1-4; d_call: -; clone_size: -; v_call: TRBV4-2; cdr3_aa: CASSKQDLNEKLFF; cdr3_nt: TGTGCCAGCAGTAAGCAGGATTTAAATGAAAAACTGTTTTTT
j_call: TRBJ1-1; d_call: TRBD1; clone_size: -; v_call: TRBV5-1; cdr3_aa: CASRQGLSNTEAFF; cdr3_nt: TGCGCCAGCAGACAGGGGTTGTCGAACACTGAAGCTTTCTTT
j_call: TRBJ1-5; d_call: -; clone_size: -; v_call: TRBV30; cdr3_aa: CAWSWGPNQPQHF; cdr3_nt: TGTGCCTGGAGTTGGGGGCCCAATCAGCCCCAGCATTTT
j_call: TRBJ1-6; d_call: -; clone_size: -; v_call: TRBV2; cdr3_aa: CASSELWGVSPLHF; cdr3_nt: TGTGCCAGCAGTGAATTGTGGGGGGTTTCACCCCTCCACTTT
j_call: TRBJ2-5; d_call: TRBD2; clone_size: -; v_call: TRBV2; cdr3_aa: CASSPPWTSGATLRETQYF; cdr3_nt: TGTGCCAGCAGTCCCCCCTGGACTAGCGGGGCAACCCTAAGAGAGACCCAGTACTTC
j_call: TRBJ1-1; d_call: TRBD1; clone_size: once; v_call: TRBV7-9; cdr3_aa: CASSLVGQGRRNTEAFF; cdr3_nt: TGTGCCAGCAGCTTAGTGGGACAGGGACGTCGGAACACTGAAGCTTTCTTT
j_call: TRBJ1-2; d_call: -; clone_size: once; v_call: TRBV30; cdr3_aa: CAWTGGTNYGYTF; cdr3_nt: TGTGCCTGGACGGGGGGGACTAACTATGGCTACACCTTC
j_call: TRBJ2-1; d_call: TRBD2; clone_size: few; v_call: TRBV5-1; cdr3_aa: CATGTSVNNEQFF; cdr3_nt: TGCGCCACCGGGACTAGCGTTAACAATGAGCAGTTCTTC
j_call: TRBJ2-3; d_call: TRBD2; clone_size: -; v_call: TRBV30; cdr3_aa: CAWSAQPSGLAGDLADTQYF; cdr3_nt: TGTGCCTGGAGTGCCCAGCCTTCAGGACTAGCGGGAGATTTGGCTGATACGCAGTATTTT
j_call: TRBJ1-1; d_call: -; clone_size: -; v_call: TRBV4-2; cdr3_aa: CASSYQGNTEAFF; cdr3_nt: TGTGCCAGCAGCTATCAGGGAAACACTGAAGCTTTCTTT
j_call: TRBJ1-1; d_call: TRBD1; clone_size: -; v_call: TRBV6-6; cdr3_aa: CASSYNDRVEAFF; cdr3_nt: TGTGCCAGCAGTTACAACGACAGGGTCGAAGCTTTCTTT
j_call: TRBJ2-1; d_call: -; clone_size: few; v_call: TRBV5-1; cdr3_aa: CASSLGPDYNEQFF; cdr3_nt: TGCGCCAGCAGCTTGGGCCCAGACTACAATGAGCAGTTCTTC
j_call: TRBJ2-3; d_call: TRBD2; clone_size: -; v_call: TRBV6-6; cdr3_aa: CASNLAGKTDTQYF; cdr3_nt: TGTGCCAGCAATCTAGCGGGAAAGACAGATACGCAGTATTTT
j_call: TRBJ2-1; d_call: TRBD2; clone_size: -; v_call: TRBV9; cdr3_aa: CASTTGGATYNEQFF; cdr3_nt: TGTGCCAGCACGACCGGGGGGGCCACCTACAATGAGCAGTTCTTC
j_call: TRBJ1-2; d_call: -; clone_size: -; v_call: TRBV18; cdr3_aa: CASSPNGYGYTF; cdr3_nt: TGTGCCAGCTCACCAAACGGGTATGGCTACACCTTC
j_call: TRBJ2-7; d_call: TRBD1; clone_size: few; v_call: TRBV5-1; cdr3_aa: CASSLNPGGEQYF; cdr3_nt: TGCGCCAGCAGCTTGAATCCAGGGGGCGAGCAGTACTTC
j_call: TRBJ1-1; d_call: -; clone_size: -; v_call: TRBV5-1; cdr3_aa: CASSLVGGHTEAFF; cdr3_nt: TGCGCCAGCAGCTTGGTAGGAGGGCACACTGAAGCTTTCTTT
j_call: TRBJ1-2; d_call: -; clone_size: -; v_call: TRBV18; cdr3_aa: CASSPPGTGLDGYTF; cdr3_nt: TGTGCCAGCTCACCACCGGGAACAGGGCTTGATGGCTACACCTTC
j_call: TRBJ2-1; d_call: TRBD2; clone_size: -; v_call: TRBV2; cdr3_aa: CASRRLTSGSSYNEQFF; cdr3_nt: TGTGCCAGCAGGCGACTGACTAGCGGGAGTTCCTACAATGAGCAGTTCTTC
j_call: TRBJ1-5; d_call: TRBD1; clone_size: -; v_call: TRBV10-3; cdr3_aa: CAIRGDRVEQPQHF; cdr3_nt: TGTGCCATCAGGGGAGACAGGGTTGAGCAGCCCCAGCATTTT
j_call: TRBJ1-2; d_call: -; clone_size: -; v_call: TRBV28; cdr3_aa: CASSLEGDYGYTF; cdr3_nt: TGTGCCAGCAGTTTAGAGGGAGACTATGGCTACACCTTC
j_call: TRBJ2-2; d_call: TRBD1; clone_size: -; v_call: TRBV9; cdr3_aa: CASSGGQGKGSGELFF; cdr3_nt: TGTGCCAGCAGCGGGGGACAGGGGAAGGGCTCCGGGGAGCTGTTTTTT